This T cell receptor (beta chain) was found in a study of identical twins. Findings of the study overall: The same donors were not followed; conclusions instead depended on cross-sectional statistical analysis.

This clonotype was seen only a few times. The antigen is undetermined. Germline CDR1 is MNHNS and CDR2 is SASEGT. The CDR3 totals 15 residues. With V trimmed by 6 bases and J by 9 bases, 11 bases remained unmatched. Unique molecular identifiers were present on the cDNA, which also gained a universal primer site by template switching. TCRdb redid the calling of the 5' RACE reads with MiXCR, one entry per CDR3 protein. The table includes about 250,000 distinct CDR3 sequences, approximately 8.3% detected once. A further study also used this sample, focusing on yellow fever vaccine responses in identical twins.

The rearrangement links TRBV6-1 to TRBJ2-1; TRBD2 matches 10 bases. The sample comprised CD8+ T cells sorted from blood. The TCR comes from a woman under 30 in good health. The CDR3 nucleotides are TGTGCCAGCAGAACTGAAGCGGGAGGGCCCCGTGAGCAGTTCTTC. Encoded protein: CASRTEAGGPREQFF.